This entry concerns a single TCR beta chain. The sample comes from a study of blood T cell repertoires in COVID-19. This table comes from immunoSEQ multiplex PCR, and its TCRdb copy is limited to in-frame clones, with some not included. Among roughly 200,000 clones listed, 85% to 90% were seen once. CDR3 length equals 13 residues. Germline CDR1 reads MNHEY; CDR2 reads SVGAGI. V was cut by 2 bases and J by 4 bases, with 8 bases left in between. The clonotype originates from a man between 60 and 75 years old with acute or convalescent COVID-19. The chain joins TRBV6-5 to TRBJ1-1, with D tentatively TRBD1 (5 bases). Sequencing input: peripheral blood. CDR3 nucleotides: TGTGCCAGCAGTTACGGGGGAGGCACTGAAGCTTTCTTT. This translates into CASSYGGGTEAFF.